This paragraph covers one TCR beta chain sequence. Its antigen is currently not known. No base quality information exists; no much larger clone differs at one position. According to the germline V gene (reference sequence), CDR1 reads LNHNV and CDR2 reads YYDKDF. Taken from cysteine to phenylalanine, the CDR3 has 15 residues. Only the CDR3 DNA is retained, 45 bases long and in frame from the first base. V is pruned by 1 base and J by 0 bases, leaving 2 bases of the junction without a gene match. The data were obtained in a study of cytotoxic CD8 clonotypes in ibrutinib-treated CLL listed by TCRdb under 2021. About the investigation overall: The cohort was composed of 10 to 11 relapsed/refractory and around 15 treatment-naive patients; IGHV unmutated status was identified in roughly 17 patients. Responses were partial in 25 or so patients and complete in 2; after median approximately 69 months follow-up, roughly 15 stayed in remission and some twelve progressed. The response samples were drawn at a median of approximately twelve months into treatment, with a range of roughly 6 to 36 months. On average, each sample yielded 255,043 productive templates and tens of thousands of productive rearrangements. Of the 70 to 100 people in the trial, approximately 28 had longitudinal samples available. Cryopreserved peripheral blood mononuclear cells were collected at three points: before therapy, at response, and at either sustained remission or disease progression. Every remission and progressive disease sample was obtained while ibrutinib was still being received by the patients. Overall study outcomes, separate from this receptor: Public clonotypes were found to be uncommon and were observed to contract or remain stable during treatment; the increase in clonality was shown to reflect expansion of private clonotypes at ibrutinib response. At ibrutinib response clonality went up, during sustained remission it held steady, and at progression it dropped back toward baseline. At baseline, clonality was higher than in age-matched healthy donors and showed a strong correlation with circulating CD8+ T-cell counts. Sustained-remission and progressing patients did not have matched sampling times, and lymph node repertoires were not examined.

Each clonotype received, on average, about 9.7x coverage in deep resolution sequencing performed on a MiSeq, where the target depth lay between 1 in 1 million and 1 in 200,000 T cells. The immunoSEQ hsTCRB Kit was used to generate TCR beta libraries. Per the original workflow: ImmunoSEQ Data Assistant and ImmunoSEQ Analyzer were used for data analysis, and V, D and J genes were assigned according to IMGT definitions. Clonality was computed as one minus normalized Shannon entropy of productive rearrangement frequencies, ranging from 0 to 1. Only overrepresented clonotypes making up at least 0.05% of the repertoire of each patient were included in the public clonotype analysis. Repertoires from some 14 age-matched healthy donors in immuneACCESS were used as clonality controls. What TCRdb holds here is the immuneACCESS table cut down to in-frame rearrangements. Part of the clones is not present; checked against another copy, under half of the missing clones reflect an unresolved V gene, and the others are unexplained. V, J and clone size are taken as reported in that table, and D and trimming were inferred from the DNA itself. The table for this sample lists roughly 190,000 clones; roughly 72% of them were counted only once. The ten largest clones add up to roughly 13% of the sample.

Interpreted using the paper, the time point label stands for: approximately 2 years on ibrutinib. For TCR beta library preparation, around 1.8 micrograms of genomic DNA were extracted from the cryopreserved PBMCs. Longitudinal blood samples from CLL patients on ibrutinib monotherapy were analyzed using high-throughput TCR beta sequencing. Patients were enrolled in a phase 2 open-label single-center ibrutinib monotherapy trial. This TCR derives from a human donor with chronic lymphocytic leukemia. Rearrangement joined TRBV15 to TRBJ2-7; TRBD1 agrees with 8 junctional bases. This specimen consisted of PBMCs, obtained after 24 months of ibrutinib treatment. The CDR3 is CATSRGTGSSYEQYF. The DNA sequence is given as TGTGCCACCAGCAGAGGGACAGGGAGCTCCTACGAGCAGTACTTC.